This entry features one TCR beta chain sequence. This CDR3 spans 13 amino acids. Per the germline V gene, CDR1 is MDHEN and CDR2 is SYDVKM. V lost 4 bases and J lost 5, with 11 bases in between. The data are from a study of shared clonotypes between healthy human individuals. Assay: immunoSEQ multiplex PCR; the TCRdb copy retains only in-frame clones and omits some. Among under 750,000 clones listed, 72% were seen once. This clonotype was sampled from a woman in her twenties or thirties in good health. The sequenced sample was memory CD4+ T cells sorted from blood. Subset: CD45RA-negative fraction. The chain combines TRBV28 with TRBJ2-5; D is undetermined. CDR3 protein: CASSYPAAETQYF. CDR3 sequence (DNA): TGTGCCAGCAGTTACCCGGCGGCTGAGACCCAGTACTTC.